The 2 T cell receptor beta chains below all came from one sample that was sequenced in a study of blood T cell repertoires in COVID-19. The protocol was immunoSEQ multiplex PCR, while the TCRdb copy is restricted to in-frame clones and leaves out a portion. There are approximately 200,000 clones in the sample; about 80% occur only once, and approximately 6.9% lies in the top ten. The sample consisted of peripheral blood. The receptors were gathered from a human donor with acute or convalescent COVID-19. The donor label of this sample is uncertain.

This chain links TRBV29-1 with TRBJ1-1; perhaps TRBD1 as D (6 bases). This CDR3 contains 15 residues. The V and J ends lost 5 bases and 4 bases respectively, with 20 bases between them. Germline V gives CDR1 SQVTM, CDR2 ANQGSEA. The CDR3 nucleotides are TGCAGCGTTAAGGGGGTACAGGGATTAGGCACTGAAGCTTTCTTT. Amino acid sequence: CSVKGVQGLGTEAFF.

The chain joins TRBV9 to TRBJ2-2; D gene uncertain. Germline CDR1 is SGDLS and CDR2 is YYNGEE. Between the trimmed V and J ends, which lost 0 bases and 6 bases, there was a span of 9 bases. The length of the CDR3 is 14 residues. Here the CDR3 DNA reads TGTGCCAGCAGCGTAGCCGCTGGCCCCGGGGAGCTGTTTTTT. Translated: CASSVAAGPGELFF.